The rows below give T cell receptor beta chains drawn from one sample of a study of T cells in localized non-small cell lung cancer. Here immunoSEQ multiplex PCR was the method, and the copy in TCRdb shows in-frame clones only, minus some. Of 40,000 to 55,000 clones listed, around 81% are singletons. The sequenced sample was peripheral blood mononuclear cells, obtained before any cancer treatment. These TCRs come from a man aged 40-75 years with stage III lung adenocarcinoma. Each CDR3 is given with its conserved first and last residue. The D gene is left open where the match is weak.

CDR3	DNA	J	V	D
CSVDRGTDTQYF	TGCAGCGTTGATCGGGGCACAGATACGCAGTATTTT	TRBJ2-3	TRBV29-1	.
CASSLHAGVSYNSPLHF	TGCGCCAGCAGCCTCCACGCCGGGGTCTCCTATAATTCACCCCTCCACTTT	TRBJ1-6	TRBV4-1	.
CASSLRDRDYEQYF	TGTGCCAGCAGCCTAAGGGACAGGGACTACGAGCAGTACTTC	TRBJ2-7	TRBV5-4	TRBD1
CASSPTGTLLPVYNEQFF	TGTGCCAGCAGCCCGACAGGTACTCTGCTCCCTGTCTACAATGAGCAGTTCTTC	TRBJ2-1	TRBV9	.
CASSLAAGTALYEQYF	TGCGCCAGCAGCTTGGCGGCCGGGACGGCCCTTTACGAGCAGTACTTC	TRBJ2-7	TRBV5-1	.
CASSDETSGVTDTQYF	TGTGCCAGCAGTGACGAGACTAGCGGGGTCACAGATACGCAGTATTTT	TRBJ2-3	TRBV6-4	TRBD2
CASSLAMGANTEAFF	TGCGCCAGCAGCTTGGCCATGGGAGCGAACACTGAAGCTTTCTTT	TRBJ1-1	TRBV5-1	.
CASSLMNPNEKLFF	TGCGCCAGCAGCTTGATGAACCCTAACGAAAAACTGTTTTTT	TRBJ1-4	TRBV5-1	.
CASSYMGEQYF	TGTGCCAGCAGTTACATGGGGGAGCAGTACTTC	TRBJ2-7	TRBV6-6	.
CASRFGQAGELFF	TGTGCCAGCAGATTTGGACAGGCCGGGGAGCTGTTTTTT	TRBJ2-2	TRBV7-2	TRBD1
CASSLDPAEAFF	TGTGCCAGCAGCTTAGACCCGGCCGAAGCTTTCTTT	TRBJ1-1	TRBV7-3	.